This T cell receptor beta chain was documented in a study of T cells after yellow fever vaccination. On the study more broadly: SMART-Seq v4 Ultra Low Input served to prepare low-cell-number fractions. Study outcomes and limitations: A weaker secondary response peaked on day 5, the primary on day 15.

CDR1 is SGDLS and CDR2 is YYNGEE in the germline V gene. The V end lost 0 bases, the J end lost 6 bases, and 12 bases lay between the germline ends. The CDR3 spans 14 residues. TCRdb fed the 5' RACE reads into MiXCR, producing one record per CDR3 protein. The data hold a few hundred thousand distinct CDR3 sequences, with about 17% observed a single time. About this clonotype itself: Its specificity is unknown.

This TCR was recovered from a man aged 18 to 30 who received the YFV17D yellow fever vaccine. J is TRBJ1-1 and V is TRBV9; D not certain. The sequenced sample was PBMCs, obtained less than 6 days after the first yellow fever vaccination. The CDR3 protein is CASSVATRGAEAFF. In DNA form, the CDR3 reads TGTGCCAGCAGCGTAGCTACGCGAGGCGCTGAAGCTTTCTTT.